Each of the 9 T cell receptor beta chains below was sequenced from the same sample in a study of CD8+ T cells in alopecia areata (dated by TCRdb to between 2018 and 2020). The library came from the immunoSEQ multiplex PCR assay. RNA was extracted from all samples and reverse transcribed into cDNA as template for TCR sequencing. The source is immuneACCESS, and TCRdb retained only in-frame sequences with V and J called. Part of the clones is not carried over; for the studies checked, unresolved V genes explain less than half of this, and the remainder is unexplained. The sample has about 120,000 clones on record, roughly 50% of them singletons. Clones ranked in the top ten supply roughly an eighth of the sample. The time point label, as the study defines it: 24 weeks on oral tofacitinib. According to the study, the label for this sample's treatment or condition signals: oral pan-JAK inhibitor, 5-10 mg twice daily.

This material consisted of CD8+ T cells sorted from blood, taken at week 24, from a patient treated with tofacitinib. The receptor source for this set is a human donor with alopecia areata.

The chain has TRBV4-2 and TRBJ2-1; D remains unclear. This CDR3 has 13 amino acids. Germline CDR1 is LGHNA and CDR2 is YNFKEQ. V was trimmed by 2 bases and J by 12 bases, leaving 14 bases between them. The CDR3, as DNA: TGTGCCAGCAGCCAAATAGGAGAACCAGGGCAGTTCTTC. It translates to CASSQIGEPGQFF.

The rearrangement links TRBV7-9 to TRBJ2-1; no firm D call. Trimming cost V 5 bases and J 5 bases, with 7 bases left between them. Germline V gene sequence: CDR1 SEHNR, CDR2 FQNEAQ (reference sequence). CDR3 size: 12 residues. CDR3 in DNA: TGTGCCAGCAGCGCCGGTAACAATGAGCAGTTCTTC. Protein product: CASSAGNNEQFF.

This rearrangement joins TRBV25-1 to TRBJ2-7; D is unresolved. This CDR3 is 13 amino acids long. Per the germline V gene, CDR1 is MGHDK and CDR2 is SYGVNS. The V gene lost 4 bases and the J gene lost 3 bases, with 10 bases spanning the gap. The CDR3, as DNA: TGTGCCAGCAGTGGACACGCCAGCTACGAGCAGTACTTC. It codes for CASSGHASYEQYF.

The CDR3 nucleotides are TGCAGCGTAGTTCCAGGAGCGGGCGAAAAACTGTTTTTT. Translated, it gives CSVVPGAGEKLFF. The chain uses TRBV29-1 and TRBJ1-4; D not certain. V was trimmed by 6 bases and J by 8 bases, leaving 16 bases between them. The CDR3 runs to 13 residues. Germline V CDR1 and CDR2: SQVTM, ANQGSEA.

This clone was observed a handful of times. V gene TRBV4-2 combines with J gene TRBJ2-2, with D perhaps TRBD1 or TRBD2 (5 bases each). Deletions cut 3 bases from V and 3 bases from J, with 11 bases between. The V gene's germline CDR1 is LGHNA and CDR2 YNFKEQ. The CDR3 extends over 15 amino acids. The CDR3 loop is CASSHKGPDTGELFF. CDR3 coding DNA: TGTGCCAGCAGCCACAAGGGACCCGACACCGGGGAGCTGTTTTTT.

This clone appeared a single time. The genes are TRBV25-1 and TRBJ1-4; 7 bases map to TRBD1. This CDR3 is built from 17 residues. The V and J ends lost 5 bases and 0 bases, in that order; junction bases with no gene match: 9. The germline gives CDR1 MGHDK, CDR2 SYGVNS. The CDR3 loop is CASSPLPGTATNEKLFF. CDR3 nucleotides: TGTGCCAGCAGTCCCCTCCCGGGGACAGCAACTAATGAAAAACTGTTTTTT.

The V gene is TRBV7-6, the J gene TRBJ1-6; D uncertain. Trimming shortened V by 5 bases and J by 5 bases, and 7 bases separated the two germline ends. CDR1 is SGHVS and CDR2 is FNYEAQ in the germline V gene. This CDR3 spans 13 amino acids. The CDR3 is CASSPSHNSPLHF. CDR3 nucleotide sequence: TGTGCCAGCAGCCCTTCCCATAATTCACCCCTCCACTTT.

The sample holds one count of this clone. The chain links TRBV6-5 to TRBJ2-5; 7 positions agree with TRBD2. The CDR3 sequence is 15 residues long. The V gene's germline CDR1 is MNHEY and CDR2 SVGAGI. The V segment lost 2 bases and the J segment 4 bases; nucleotides outside the gene matches: 7. The CDR3 sequence is CASSYGVERGETQYF. CDR3 bases: TGTGCCAGCAGTTACGGGGTGGAGCGGGGAGAGACCCAGTACTTC.

J is TRBJ1-2 and V is TRBV4-1; no reliable D call. This CDR3 contains 13 residues. CDR1 MGHRA and CDR2 YSYEKL come from the germline V gene. Trimming cost V 1 base and J 5 bases, with 8 bases left between them. CDR3 protein: CASSQVSSYGYTF. CDR3 coding DNA: TGCGCCAGCAGCCAAGTGAGTAGTTATGGCTACACCTTC.